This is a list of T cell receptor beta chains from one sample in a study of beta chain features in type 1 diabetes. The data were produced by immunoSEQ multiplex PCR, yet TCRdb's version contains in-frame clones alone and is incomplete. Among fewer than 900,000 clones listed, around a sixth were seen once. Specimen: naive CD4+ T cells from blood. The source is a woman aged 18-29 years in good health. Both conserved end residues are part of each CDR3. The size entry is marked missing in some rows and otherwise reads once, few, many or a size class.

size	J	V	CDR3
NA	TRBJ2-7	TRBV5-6	CASSRRLSGNVYYEQYF
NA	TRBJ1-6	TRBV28	CASRSGQGKVRSPLHF
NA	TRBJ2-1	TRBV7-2	CASRQGGDNEQFF
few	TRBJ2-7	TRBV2	CASSQGLAASYEQYF
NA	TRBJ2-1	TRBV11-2	CASSSQLAGYNEQFF
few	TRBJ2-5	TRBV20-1	CSALTQETQYF
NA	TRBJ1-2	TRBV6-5	CASSPNYGYTF
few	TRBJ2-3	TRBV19	CASSDYTDTQYF
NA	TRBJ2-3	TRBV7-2	CASSPRPLDGATQYF
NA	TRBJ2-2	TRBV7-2	CASRSGTGYTGELFF
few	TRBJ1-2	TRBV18	CASSPGQEYGYTF
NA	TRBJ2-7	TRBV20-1	CSAAPLHEQYF
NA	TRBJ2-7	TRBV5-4	CASSLLQGPYEQYF
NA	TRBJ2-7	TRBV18	CASSPRMGADEQYF
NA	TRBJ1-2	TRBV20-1	CRTGNDYTF
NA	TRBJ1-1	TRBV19	CATQGGNTEAFF
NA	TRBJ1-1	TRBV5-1	CASSRSGQGAAEAFF
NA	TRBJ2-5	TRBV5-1	CASSWRTGGQETQYF
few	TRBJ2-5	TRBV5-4	CASSPGQGETQYF
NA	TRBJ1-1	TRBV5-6	CASSFGTGRRLEAFF
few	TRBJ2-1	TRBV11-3	CASSSTGDHEQFF
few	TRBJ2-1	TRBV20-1	CSASYYREQFF
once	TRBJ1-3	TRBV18	CASSKLGGPPVSGNTIYF
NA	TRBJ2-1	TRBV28	CASSRPGTGDNEQFF
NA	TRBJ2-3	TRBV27	CASRVVASGRTDTQYF
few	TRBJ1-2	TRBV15	CATSRDLLGTNYGYTF
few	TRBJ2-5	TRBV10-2	CASRRLRAQETQYF
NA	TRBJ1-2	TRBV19	CASSIEVLENYGYTF
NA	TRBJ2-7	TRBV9	CASSPGTTYEQYF
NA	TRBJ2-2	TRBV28	CASIAGLSRELFF
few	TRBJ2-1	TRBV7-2	CASSSTLAGQFF
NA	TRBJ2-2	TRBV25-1	CASPRTSGRLGELFF